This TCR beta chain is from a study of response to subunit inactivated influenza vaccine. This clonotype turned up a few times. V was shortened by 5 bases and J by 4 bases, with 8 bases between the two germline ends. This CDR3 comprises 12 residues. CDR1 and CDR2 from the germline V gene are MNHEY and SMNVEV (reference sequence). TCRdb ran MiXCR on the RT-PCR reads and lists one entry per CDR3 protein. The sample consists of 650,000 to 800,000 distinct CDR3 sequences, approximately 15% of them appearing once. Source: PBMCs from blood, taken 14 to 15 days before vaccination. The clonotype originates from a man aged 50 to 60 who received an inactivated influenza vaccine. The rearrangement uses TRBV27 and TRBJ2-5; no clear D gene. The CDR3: CASSHRRETQYF. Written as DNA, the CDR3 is TGTGCCAGCAGTCACAGAAGAGAGACCCAGTACTTC.